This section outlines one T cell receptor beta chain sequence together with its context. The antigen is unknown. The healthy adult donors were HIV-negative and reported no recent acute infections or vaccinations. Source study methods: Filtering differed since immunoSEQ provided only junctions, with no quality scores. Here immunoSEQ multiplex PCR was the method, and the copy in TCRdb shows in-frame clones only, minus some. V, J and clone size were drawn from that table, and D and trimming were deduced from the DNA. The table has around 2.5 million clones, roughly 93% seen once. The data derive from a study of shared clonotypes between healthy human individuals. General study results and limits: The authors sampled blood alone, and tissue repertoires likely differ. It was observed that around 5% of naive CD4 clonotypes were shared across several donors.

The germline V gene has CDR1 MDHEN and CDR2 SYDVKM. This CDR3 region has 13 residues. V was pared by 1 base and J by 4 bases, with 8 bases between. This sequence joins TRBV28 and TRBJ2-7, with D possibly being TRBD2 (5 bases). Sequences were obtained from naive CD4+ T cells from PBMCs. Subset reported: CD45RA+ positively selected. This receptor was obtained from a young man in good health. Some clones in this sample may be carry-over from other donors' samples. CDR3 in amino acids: CASSLYPGYEQYF. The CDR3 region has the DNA TGTGCCAGCAGTTTATATCCGGGATACGAGCAGTACTTC.